This TCR beta chain derives from a study of CD8 T cells in ankylosing spondylitis. Using quantitative 5'-RACE with molecular barcodes, the authors made TCR beta libraries. Via MiXCR, TCRdb re-called the 5' RACE reads, giving one row per CDR3 protein. Of about 700,000 distinct CDR3 sequences in the sample, 19% were seen once. Study observations and caveats: Clones linked to the disease showed a CD8+ phenotype. They occurred at relatively low frequencies in peripheral blood. There were earlier reports of some motif variants in reactive arthritis synovial fluid and blood. There was a TCR beta motif, made of several highly homologous variants, that appeared characteristic of ankylosing spondylitis blood. Within matched ankylosing spondylitis synovial fluid, disease-linked clones were reportedly significantly enriched.

This clonotype was counted only a few times. Its target is not known. With V trimmed by 4 bases and J by 6 bases, 9 bases remained unmatched. The CDR3 loop spans 14 amino acids. Germline-derived CDR1 and CDR2 are DFQATT and SNEGSKA (reference sequence). This sequence joins TRBV20-1 and TRBJ2-1; 7 bases fit TRBD1. Material for sequencing was blood, either unsorted or a sorted T cell fraction (not recorded which). The receptor comes from a male donor with ankylosing spondylitis. This CDR3 is CSATPGTAINEQFF. The CDR3 DNA sequence: TGCAGTGCTACACCCGGGACAGCAATCAATGAGCAGTTCTTC.